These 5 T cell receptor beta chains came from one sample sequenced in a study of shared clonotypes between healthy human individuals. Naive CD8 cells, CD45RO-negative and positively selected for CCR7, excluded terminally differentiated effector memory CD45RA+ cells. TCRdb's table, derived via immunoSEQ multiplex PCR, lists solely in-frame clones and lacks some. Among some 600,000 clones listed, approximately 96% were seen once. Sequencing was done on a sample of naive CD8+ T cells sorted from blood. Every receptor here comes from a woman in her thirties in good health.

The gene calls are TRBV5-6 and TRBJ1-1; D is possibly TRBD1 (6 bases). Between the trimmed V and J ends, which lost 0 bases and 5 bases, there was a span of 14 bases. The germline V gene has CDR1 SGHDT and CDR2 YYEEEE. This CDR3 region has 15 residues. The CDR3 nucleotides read TGTGCCAGCAGCTTGGGTGGGGGGCAAGGGACTGAAGCTTTCTTT. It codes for CASSLGGGQGTEAFF.

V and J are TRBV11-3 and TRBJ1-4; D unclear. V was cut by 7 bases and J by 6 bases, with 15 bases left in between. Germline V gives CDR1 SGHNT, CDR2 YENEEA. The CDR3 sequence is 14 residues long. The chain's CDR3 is CASNPEGIDEKLFF. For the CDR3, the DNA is TGTGCCAGCAACCCCGAGGGAATAGATGAAAAACTGTTTTTT.

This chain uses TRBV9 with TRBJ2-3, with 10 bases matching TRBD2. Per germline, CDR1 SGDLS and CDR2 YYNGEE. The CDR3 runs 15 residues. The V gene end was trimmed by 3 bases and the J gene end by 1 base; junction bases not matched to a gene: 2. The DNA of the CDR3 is TGTGCCAGCAGCGGCGGGACTAGCGGCACAGATACGCAGTATTTT. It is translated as CASSGGTSGTDTQYF.

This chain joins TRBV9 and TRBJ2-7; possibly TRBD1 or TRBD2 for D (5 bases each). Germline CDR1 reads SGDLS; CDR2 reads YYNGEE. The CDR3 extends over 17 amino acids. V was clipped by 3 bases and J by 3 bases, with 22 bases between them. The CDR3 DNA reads TGTGCCAGCAGCGCAAATATATTTCGGGGCGAGCTCTACGAGCAGTACTTC. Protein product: CASSANIFRGELYEQYF. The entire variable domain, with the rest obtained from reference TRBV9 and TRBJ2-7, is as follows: DSGVTQTPKHLITATGQRVTLRCSPRSGDLSVYWYQQSLDQGLQFLIQYYNGEERAKGNILERFSAQQFPDLHSELNLSSLELGDSALYFCASSANIFRGELYEQYFGPGTRLTVT.

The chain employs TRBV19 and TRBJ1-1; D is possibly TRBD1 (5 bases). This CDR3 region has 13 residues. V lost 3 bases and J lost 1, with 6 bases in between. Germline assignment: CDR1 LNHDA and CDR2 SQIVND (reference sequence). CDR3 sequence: CASSMGQNTEAFF. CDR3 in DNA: TGTGCCAGTAGTATGGGGCAGAACACTGAAGCTTTCTTT.